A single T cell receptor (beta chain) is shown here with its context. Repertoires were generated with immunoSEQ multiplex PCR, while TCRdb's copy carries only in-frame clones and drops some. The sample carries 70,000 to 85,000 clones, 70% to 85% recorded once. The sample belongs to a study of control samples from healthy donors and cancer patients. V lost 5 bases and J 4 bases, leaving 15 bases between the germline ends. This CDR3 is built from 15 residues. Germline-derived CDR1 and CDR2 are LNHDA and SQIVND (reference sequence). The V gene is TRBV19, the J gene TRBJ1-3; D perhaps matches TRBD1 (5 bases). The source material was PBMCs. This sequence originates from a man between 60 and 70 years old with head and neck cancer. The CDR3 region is CASSLTGVWGNTIYF. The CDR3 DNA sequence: TGTGCCAGTAGTCTAACAGGCGTTTGGGGAAACACCATATATTTT. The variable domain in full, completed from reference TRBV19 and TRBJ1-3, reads DGGITQSPKYLFRKEGQNVTLSCEQNLNHDAMYWYRQDPGQGLRLIYYSQIVNDFQKGDIAEGYSVSREKKESFPLTVTSAQKNPTAFYLCASSLTGVWGNTIYFGEGSWLTVV.